This passage covers 10 T cell receptor beta chains from one sample sequenced in a study of OX40 agonist ivuxolimab in advanced cancers. The repertoire was sequenced with immunoSEQ multiplex PCR; TCRdb's copy has only in-frame clones and lacks some. The table shows 98,000 or so clones, with 88% occurring only once. The sample was CD4+ or CD8+ T cells sorted from blood, taken in a trial of the OX40 agonist ivuxolimab. The receptors shown here come from an adult with an advanced solid tumor such as melanoma, head and neck, liver or kidney cancer.

This chain uses TRBV6-4 with TRBJ1-3, with D uncertain. V was trimmed by 6 bases and J by 2 bases, leaving 11 bases between them. The CDR3 has 14 residues. Germline lookup yields CDR1 MRHNA and CDR2 SNTAGT. The CDR3 loop reads CASSEGFPGNTIYF. The CDR3 bases are TGTGCCAGCAGCGAGGGCTTCCCTGGAAACACCATATATTTT.

This chain connects TRBV6-1 to TRBJ1-2; 9 positions agree with TRBD1. CDR3 size: 15 residues. CDR1 is MNHNS and CDR2 is SASEGT in the germline V gene. V lost 6 bases to trimming and J lost 10 bases; unmatched junction nucleotides: 15. The CDR3 reads CASSLSGTGPNDYTF. In DNA, the CDR3 is TGTGCCAGCAGCCTATCCGGGACAGGGCCTAACGACTACACCTTC.

V is TRBV7-9 and J is TRBJ1-6, with TRBD1 matching over 9 bases. The CDR3 has 16 residues. Germline loops: CDR1 SEHNR, CDR2 FQNEAQ (reference sequence). The ends lost 2 bases at V and 10 bases at J; junction bases unmatched: 9. The CDR3 loop reads CASSLWRGQGKSPLHF. The CDR3 bases are TGTGCCAGCAGCTTATGGAGGGGACAGGGAAAATCACCCCTCCACTTT.

The chain is built from TRBV18 and TRBJ1-5, with 8 bases identical to TRBD1. This CDR3 has 16 amino acids. V lost 3 bases and J lost 11; bases outside the gene matches: 15. The germline gives CDR1 KGHSH, CDR2 LQKENI. This CDR3 reads CASSPSQAQGASTQHF. The CDR3 bases are TGTGCCAGCTCACCTTCTCAGGCGCAGGGGGCTTCAACCCAGCATTTT.

The V call is TRBV19, the J call TRBJ2-4, with 10 bases aligning to TRBD1. This CDR3 has 15 amino acids. V lost 5 bases and J lost 7; bases outside the gene matches: 8. The germline V gene has CDR1 LNHDA and CDR2 SQIVND (reference sequence). CDR3 DNA: TGTGCCAGTAGTTACTCGGGACAGGGGCAGAACATTCAGTACTTC. Encoded protein: CASSYSGQGQNIQYF.

The V and J genes are TRBV28 and TRBJ2-7; 9 bases match TRBD1. The trim removed 4 bases at V and 1 base at J, leaving 5 bases unmatched. This CDR3 comprises 15 residues. Germline V lookup: CDR1 MDHEN, CDR2 SYDVKM. The CDR3 loop reads CASSSSGQGSYEQYF. CDR3 coding DNA: TGTGCCAGCAGTTCCTCCGGACAGGGGTCCTACGAGCAGTACTTC.

The chain carries TRBV10-1 and TRBJ2-3; possible D gene TRBD1, 5 bases. CDR3 length equals 15 residues. Trimming cost V 0 bases and J 3 bases, with 10 bases left between them. The V gene's germline CDR1 is WNHNN and CDR2 SYGVQD (reference sequence). CDR3 sequence: CASSESQGWTDTQYF. CDR3 nucleotides: TGCGCCAGCAGTGAGTCCCAGGGATGGACAGATACGCAGTATTTT.

V usage is TRBV18 and J usage is TRBJ1-1; D is undetermined. The V end lost 3 bases, the J end lost 0 bases, and 8 bases lay between the germline ends. From germline, CDR1 is KGHSH and CDR2 LQKENI. The CDR3 runs 14 residues. This chain's CDR3 is CASSPGFMNTEAFF. In DNA, the CDR3 is TGTGCCAGCTCACCGGGGTTTATGAACACTGAAGCTTTCTTT.

The chain couples TRBV7-2 to TRBJ1-5; D not certain. In germline, CDR1 is SGHTA, CDR2 FQGNSA. V was cut by 5 bases and J by 5 bases, with 10 bases left in between. CDR3 length: 13 amino acids. This chain's CDR3 is CASSPLTDQPQHF. Written as DNA, the CDR3 is TGTGCCAGCAGCCCCCTCACGGATCAGCCCCAGCATTTT.

The genes are TRBV28 and TRBJ1-2; 7 nucleotides agree with TRBD1. The length of the CDR3 is 15 residues. V was pared by 2 bases and J by 4 bases, with 7 bases of the junction left unmatched. Germline V CDR1 and CDR2: MDHEN, SYDVKM. CDR3 nucleotide sequence: TGTGCCAGCAGTTTAAGGACAGGAGGCCCCTATGGCTACACCTTC. Amino acid sequence: CASSLRTGGPYGYTF.